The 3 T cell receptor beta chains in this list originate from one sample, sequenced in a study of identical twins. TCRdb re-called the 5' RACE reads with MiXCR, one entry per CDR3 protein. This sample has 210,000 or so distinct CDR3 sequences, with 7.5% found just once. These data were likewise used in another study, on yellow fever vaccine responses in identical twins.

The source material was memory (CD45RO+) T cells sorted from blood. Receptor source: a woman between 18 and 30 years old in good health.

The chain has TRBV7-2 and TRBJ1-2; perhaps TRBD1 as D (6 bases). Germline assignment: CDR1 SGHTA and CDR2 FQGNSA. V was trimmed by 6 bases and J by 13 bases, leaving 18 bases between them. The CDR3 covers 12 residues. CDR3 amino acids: CASSPDRPRGTF. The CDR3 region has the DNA TGTGCCAGCAGTCCCGACAGGCCCCGCGGCACCTTC.

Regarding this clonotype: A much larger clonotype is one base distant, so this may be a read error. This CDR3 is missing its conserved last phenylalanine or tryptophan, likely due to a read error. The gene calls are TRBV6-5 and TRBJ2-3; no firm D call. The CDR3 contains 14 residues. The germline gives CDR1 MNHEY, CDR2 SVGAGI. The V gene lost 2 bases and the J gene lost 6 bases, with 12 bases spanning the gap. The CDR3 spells CASSYTPSSDTQYS. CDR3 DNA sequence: TGTGCCAGCAGTTACACCCCGAGCTCCGATACGCAGTATTCT.

The CDR3 loop reads CASSLTSGDTTDTQYF. CDR3 sequence (DNA): TGTGCCAGCAGCTTGACTAGCGGGGATACCACAGATACGCAGTATTTT. The chain joins TRBV5-6 to TRBJ2-3; 10 nucleotides agree with TRBD2. The CDR3 runs 16 residues. V was pared by 1 base and J by 2 bases, with 4 bases of the junction left unmatched. Germline loops: CDR1 SGHDT, CDR2 YYEEEE.